This T cell receptor beta chain was recovered during a study of T cell clones after liver transplantation. Across the study: Apart from three HCV-positive recipients, transplants were for non-autoimmune, non-viral reasons. Points from the study as a whole: The donor-reactive repertoire was only partly measurable in two subjects, lacking donor cells.

Judged by abundance, this clone is medium-sized. Its specificity is not known. Trimming took 7 bases from V and 5 from J; bases not matched to a gene: 4. CDR1 and CDR2 from the germline V gene are MNHNS and SASEGT. This CDR3 contains 14 residues. Measured with immunoSEQ multiplex PCR; TCRdb has only the in-frame clones, and not every one. The profile shows 40,000 to 55,000 clones, about 67% of them singletons. The specimen comprised CD4+ T cells from blood, sampled 54 months after liver transplant. This rearrangement joins TRBV6-1 to TRBJ1-5; 11 bases align to TRBD1. The TCR originated in a human patient who received a liver transplant. Certain T cells may be donor cells from the graft. CDR3: CASIMDRGHQPQHF. The CDR3 bases are TGTGCCAGCATTATGGACAGGGGGCATCAGCCCCAGCATTTT.